A single sample gave rise to the 8 T cell receptor beta chains below, sequenced in a study of T-cell reconstitution after alpha-beta-depleted transplantation in children. Preparation of the TCRbeta library was carried out with unique molecular identifiers. TCRdb re-called the PCR reads with MiXCR, one entry per CDR3 protein. Among roughly 24,000 distinct CDR3 sequences listed, approximately 10% were seen once. The material sequenced was PBMCs from the stem cell graft donor, taken from the stem cell graft. Every receptor here comes from a human donor who donated a stem cell graft to a child with chronic granulomatous disease.

This clonotype was detected many times. The chain recombines TRBV15 with TRBJ2-2; D might be TRBD1 (7 bases). The CDR3 extends over 16 amino acids. Germline lookup yields CDR1 LNHNV and CDR2 YYDKDF (reference sequence). Trimming cost V 5 bases and J 2 bases, with 15 bases left between them. CDR3 sequence reads: CATSRRRDRNTGELFF. In DNA form, the CDR3 reads TGTGCCACCAGCCGTCGGAGGGACAGAAACACCGGGGAGCTGTTTTTT.

The rearrangement uses TRBV29-1 and TRBJ2-1, with TRBD2 identical over 7 bases. This CDR3 comprises 16 residues. V lost 7 bases to trimming and J lost 0 bases; unmatched junction nucleotides: 12. Germline lookup yields CDR1 SQVTM and CDR2 ANQGSEA. The chain's CDR3 is CSANGGSRFSYNEQFF. DNA for the CDR3: TGCAGCGCTAACGGGGGGTCCCGGTTCTCCTACAATGAGCAGTTCTTC.

This clonotype was seen at least ten times. J is TRBJ2-7 and V is TRBV20-1, with TRBD2 matching 10 bases. J was trimmed by 3 bases and V by 6 bases; bases with no gene match: 8. There are 14 residues in the CDR3. The germline gives CDR1 DFQATT, CDR2 SNEGSKA (reference sequence). CDR3 region: CSASMLAGVYEQYF. CDR3 sequence (DNA): TGCAGTGCCAGCATGCTAGCGGGAGTCTACGAGCAGTACTTC.

There are many counts of this clonotype. This chain connects TRBV5-5 to TRBJ2-2; D uncertain. Germline V CDR1 and CDR2: SGHKS, YYEKEE (reference sequence). V shed 4 bases and J shed 1 base, with 11 bases lying between them. The CDR3 has 15 residues. This CDR3 reads CASSTKTWNTGELFF. The CDR3, as DNA: TGTGCCAGCAGCACAAAGACATGGAACACCGGGGAGCTGTTTTTT.

This clonotype showed up many times. This chain joins TRBV6-1 and TRBJ2-1; 8 nucleotides line up with TRBD2. V dropped 4 bases and J dropped 0; count of bases not matched to a gene: 2. This CDR3 contains 15 residues. Per the germline V gene, CDR1 is MNHNS and CDR2 is SASEGT. CDR3 nucleotides: TGTGCCAGCAGTGTGAGCGGGGGCTCCTACAATGAGCAGTTCTTC. Translated, it gives CASSVSGGSYNEQFF.

This clonotype was observed at least ten times. The chain recombines TRBV15 with TRBJ1-1; no clear D gene. V was cut by 0 bases and J by 0 bases, with 11 bases left in between. Germline V lookup: CDR1 LNHNV, CDR2 YYDKDF (reference sequence). There are 16 residues in the CDR3. CDR3 nucleotides: TGTGCCACCAGCAGAGACCCCGCCGGGGTGAACACTGAAGCTTTCTTT. Amino acid sequence: CATSRDPAGVNTEAFF.

Many counts were recorded for this clonotype. The gene calls are TRBV20-1 and TRBJ1-2, with D unresolved. The ends were cut back, 2 bases at V and 6 bases at J, with 10 bases in the middle. The CDR3 is made up of 12 amino acids. The germline V gene has CDR1 DFQATT and CDR2 SNEGSKA (reference sequence). The CDR3 DNA reads as TGCAGTGCTAGATCACTAAAGGATGGCTACACCTTC. It encodes CSARSLKDGYTF.

This clonotype was found many times. The chain couples TRBV5-1 to TRBJ2-7; no definite D call. The CDR3 extends over 13 amino acids. CDR1 and CDR2 from the germline V gene are SGHRS and YFSETQ. The V gene lost 1 base and the J gene lost 4 bases, with 9 bases spanning the gap. The CDR3 DNA follows: TGCGCCAGCAGCTTGACAGACCCTTACGAGCAGTACTTC. It is translated as CASSLTDPYEQYF.